The clone carrying this T cell receptor (beta chain) appeared a few times. The data were produced by immunoSEQ multiplex PCR, yet TCRdb's version contains in-frame clones alone and is incomplete. The sample includes 20,000 to 25,000 clones, more than 60% of them seen just once. The germline CDR1 and CDR2 sequences are MNHNY and SVGAGI (reference sequence). This CDR3 has 12 amino acids. Trimming shortened V by 5 bases and J by 4 bases, and 8 bases separated the two germline ends. With no exception, relapse followed autologous stem cell transplantation in all patients, and brentuximab vedotin exposure varied. This sample stems from a study of PD-1 blockade in classical Hodgkin lymphoma.

The specimen comprised peripheral blood mononuclear cells (PBMCs), sampled at baseline. V and J are TRBV6-6 and TRBJ1-2; D unresolved. This TCR derives from a human donor with classical Hodgkin lymphoma. CDR3 nucleotide sequence: TGTGCCAGCAGTCCCGGATCCTATGGCTACACCTTC. Encoded protein: CASSPGSYGYTF.